This is a list of T cell receptor beta chains from one sample in a study of blood T cell repertoires in COVID-19. Generated by immunoSEQ multiplex PCR, the TCRdb table keeps only in-frame clones and is missing some. The data show approximately 94,000 clones, with 90% to 95% seen just once and less than 5% held by the top ten. The sequencing sample was made of peripheral blood. The source of these receptors is a woman aged 45 to 65 in a cohort sampled during active COVID-19. CDR3s include the opening cysteine and the closing phenylalanine or tryptophan. D genes are given only for firm matches. The listing skips clone size in some rows; elsewhere it reads once, few, many or a size class.

j_gene | abundance | v_gene | d_gene | CDR3aa | CDR3nt
TRBJ1-6 | - | TRBV30 | - | CAWSVIANSPLHF | TGTGCCTGGAGTGTAATAGCAAATTCACCCCTCCACTTT
TRBJ1-5 | - | TRBV6-5 | TRBD1 | CASRGQGNNQPQHF | TGTGCCAGCAGAGGACAGGGAAACAATCAGCCCCAGCATTTT
TRBJ1-4 | - | TRBV11-2 | - | CASSRLGFSGEKLFF | TGTGCCAGCAGCCGTCTCGGTTTCTCTGGTGAAAAACTGTTTTTT
TRBJ2-7 | once | TRBV13 | - | CASSLGLLEQYF | TGTGCCAGCAGCTTAGGACTCCTCGAACAGTACTTC
TRBJ1-5 | - | TRBV4-1 | - | CASSQGGQGGNQPQHF | TGCGCCAGCAGCCAAGGGGGCCAGGGCGGCAATCAGCCCCAGCATTTT
TRBJ1-1 | once | TRBV5-1 | - | CASSLAGSSTEAFF | TGCGCCAGCAGCCTGGCAGGCAGTAGCACTGAAGCTTTCTTT
TRBJ2-1 | - | TRBV9 | TRBD2 | CASSVRVGLAGGHNEQFF | TGTGCCAGCAGCGTAAGGGTCGGGTTAGCGGGAGGGCACAATGAGCAGTTCTTC
TRBJ1-3 | - | TRBV3-1/TRBV3-2 | TRBD1 | CASSRKQGAVGNTIYF | TGTGCCAGCAGCCGAAAACAGGGGGCGGTTGGAAACACCATATATTTT
TRBJ2-7 | - | TRBV6-1 | TRBD1 | CASSERRTGAGEQYF | TGTGCCAGCAGTGAACGAAGGACAGGGGCGGGCGAGCAGTACTTC
TRBJ2-7 | - | TRBV10-2 | - | CASASHTYEQYF | TGCGCCAGCGCTAGCCATACCTACGAGCAGTACTTC
TRBJ1-2 | few | TRBV7-3 | TRBD1 | CASSPQQGSNYGYTF | TGTGCCAGCAGCCCGCAACAGGGGTCCAACTATGGCTACACCTTC
TRBJ2-6 | - | TRBV4-1 | TRBD1 | CASSQDPPRQGSGANVLTF | TGCGCCAGCAGCCAAGATCCCCCCAGACAGGGCTCTGGGGCCAACGTCCTGACTTTC
TRBJ1-1 | - | TRBV5-4 | - | CASSARQELNTEAFF | TGTGCCAGCAGCGCCCGACAGGAACTGAACACTGAAGCTTTCTTT
TRBJ1-2 | - | TRBV20-1 | - | CSAGGNYGYTF | TGCAGTGCTGGGGGGAACTATGGCTACACCTTC
TRBJ2-3 | - | TRBV4-2 | - | CASSQDPTRGRPTDTQYF | TGTGCCAGCAGCCAAGATCCCACCAGGGGTCGTCCCACAGATACGCAGTATTTT
TRBJ2-1 | once | TRBV6-8 | TRBD2 | CASSYPGLANPTYNEQFF | TGTGCCAGCAGTTACCCGGGACTAGCGAACCCTACCTACAATGAGCAGTTCTTC
TRBJ1-1 | - | TRBV9 | - | CASSAGPGDEAFF | TGTGCCAGCAGCGCGGGACCGGGAGATGAAGCTTTCTTT
TRBJ1-1 | - | TRBV5-1 | - | CASSLGSGFGAFF | TGCGCCAGCAGCTTGGGTTCAGGGTTCGGAGCTTTCTTT
TRBJ2-7 | - | TRBV28 | TRBD2 | CASSLREPYEQYF | TGTGCCAGCAGTTTGCGGGAGCCTTACGAGCAGTACTTC
TRBJ1-2 | few | TRBV7-9 | TRBD1 | CASSLGLGGQHLYTF | TGTGCCAGCAGCTTAGGGTTAGGGGGACAGCATCTGTACACCTTC
TRBJ1-5 | - | TRBV6-4 | - | CAEWAGDLSNQPQHF | TGTGCCGAATGGGCGGGGGATCTTAGCAATCAGCCCCAGCATTTT
TRBJ1-6 | - | TRBV21-1 | - | CASRVNNSPLHF | TGTGCCAGCCGGGTGAATAATTCACCCCTCCACTTT
TRBJ1-3 | - | TRBV10-3 | - | CAISESRGQRNTIYF | TGTGCCATCAGTGAGTCAAGGGGTCAGCGAAACACCATATATTTT
TRBJ2-2 | - | TRBV7-3 | TRBD1 | CASSFPGQGTIGELFF | TGTGCCAGCAGCTTTCCGGGACAGGGCACGATCGGGGAGCTGTTTTTT
TRBJ2-7 | - | TRBV2 | TRBD2 | CASTPGVAGDYEQYF | TGTGCCAGTACCCCCGGGGTAGCGGGAGACTACGAGCAGTACTTC
TRBJ2-1 | - | TRBV18 | TRBD1 | CASSLGTVGAWVF | TGTGCCAGCTCACTTGGGACAGTGGGTGCTTGGGTCTTC
TRBJ1-5 | - | TRBV4-1 | TRBD1 | CASSQDETGGLPQHF | TGCGCCAGCAGCCAAGATGAAACAGGGGGATTGCCCCAGCATTTT
TRBJ1-1 | - | TRBV11-2 | TRBD1 | CASSLLRTGSSEAFF | TGTGCCAGCAGCTTACTCCGGACAGGGAGCTCTGAAGCTTTCTTT
TRBJ2-2 | - | TRBV24-1 | TRBD1 | CATSVTGPGELFF | TGTGCCACCAGTGTGACAGGGCCCGGGGAGCTGTTTTTT
TRBJ2-3 | - | TRBV18 | TRBD2 | CASSPPAGGPGDTQYF | TGTGCCAGCTCACCACCGGCGGGAGGGCCGGGAGATACGCAGTATTTT
TRBJ2-1 | few | TRBV6-6 | - | CASSPDRYNEQFF | TGTGCCAGCAGTCCTGACAGGTACAATGAGCAGTTCTTC
TRBJ2-7 | once | TRBV11-3 | TRBD2 | CASSFRTSGRRLGYEQYF | TGTGCCAGCAGCTTTCGGACTAGCGGGAGGCGTCTCGGTTACGAGCAGTACTTC
TRBJ1-2 | - | TRBV28 | - | CASSLGVSYGYTF | TGTGCCAGCAGTTTGGGCGTTAGTTATGGCTACACCTTC
TRBJ2-1 | - | TRBV20-1 | - | CSARGQREQFF | TGCAGTGCTAGGGGGCAAAGGGAGCAGTTCTTC
TRBJ1-2 | - | TRBV11-2 | - | CASSPNRVYGYTF | TGTGCCAGCAGCCCAAACCGCGTCTATGGCTACACCTTC
TRBJ1-1 | - | TRBV16 | TRBD1 | CASSQYSTGGTEAFF | TGTGCCAGCAGCCAGTACTCCACAGGGGGCACTGAAGCTTTCTTT
TRBJ2-4 | - | TRBV10-3 | - | CAISERPPGVGNIQYF | TGTGCCATCAGTGAGCGTCCCCCAGGCGTGGGCAACATTCAGTACTTC
TRBJ1-3 | once | TRBV28 | - | CASSFSVSTETKGNTIYF | TGTGCCAGCAGTTTTTCGGTCTCAACAGAAACCAAAGGAAACACCATATATTTT
TRBJ1-2 | - | TRBV3-1/TRBV3-2 | - | CASRASPGWDGYTF | TGTGCCAGCAGGGCCTCCCCGGGGTGGGATGGCTACACCTTC
TRBJ2-2 | - | TRBV19 | - | CASSITGDTGELFF | TGTGCCAGTAGTATTACGGGGGATACCGGGGAGCTGTTTTTT
TRBJ2-1 | - | TRBV19 | TRBD1 | CASSADRADQFF | TGTGCCAGTAGTGCCGACAGGGCGGACCAGTTCTTC
TRBJ2-2 | - | TRBV9 | TRBD1 | CASSVGQGVTGELFF | TGTGCCAGCAGCGTCGGACAGGGGGTGACCGGGGAGCTGTTTTTT
TRBJ2-5 | - | TRBV18 | TRBD1 | CASSTKQGDGETQYF | TGTGCCAGCTCAACCAAACAGGGGGATGGAGAGACCCAGTACTTC
TRBJ1-6 | - | TRBV11-2 | - | CASSLSRGRSTPLHF | TGTGCCAGCAGCTTAAGCCGGGGGAGGTCAACACCCCTCCACTTT
TRBJ1-2 | - | TRBV28 | TRBD1 | CASRRTGANYGYTF | TGTGCCAGCAGGAGGACAGGGGCGAACTATGGCTACACCTTC
TRBJ2-3 | - | TRBV13 | - | CASSPDPTVYTQYF | TGTGCCAGCAGCCCGGACCCGACAGTCTATACGCAGTATTTT
TRBJ2-7 | once | TRBV7-9 | TRBD2 | CATHKEPSGGPYEQYF | TGTGCCACGCACAAAGAGCCTAGCGGGGGCCCCTACGAGCAGTACTTC
TRBJ2-7 | - | TRBV7-9 | TRBD2 | CASSHPRTSGSYEQYF | TGTGCCAGCAGCCACCCGAGGACTAGCGGCTCCTACGAGCAGTACTTC
TRBJ2-6 | - | TRBV29-1 | - | CSVSGAGANVLTF | TGCAGCGTTTCAGGGGCTGGGGCCAACGTCCTGACTTTC